These 20 T cell receptor beta chains were sequenced from one sample in a study of T cell responses to AZD1222 COVID-19 vaccine. Clones were read by immunoSEQ multiplex PCR, and TCRdb kept only the in-frame ones, dropping some. The sample gives around 70,000 clones, nearly 90% of which show up once; around 1.3% is in the top ten. This specimen consisted of peripheral blood, obtained 28 days after the second AZD1222 dose. Receptor source: an adult who received the AZD1222 COVID-19 vaccine.

CDR3 nucleotides: TGTGCCACAAAGCGGGGCGACTTCTCCTACGAGCAGTACTTC. Protein product: CATKRGDFSYEQYF. The chain links TRBV6-5 to TRBJ2-7; TRBD2 matches 7 bases. The germline gives CDR1 MNHEY, CDR2 SVGAGI. The CDR3 runs 14 residues. J was trimmed by 0 bases and V by 10 bases; bases with no gene match: 9.

This chain connects TRBV2 to TRBJ1-5; 10 bases align to TRBD1. The CDR3 has 16 amino acids. V was clipped by 5 bases and J by 1 base; unmatched bases: 5. Germline CDR1 SNHLY, CDR2 FYNNEI. CDR3 loop: CASSPGQGGSNQPQHF. The CDR3 DNA reads as TGTGCCAGCAGTCCCGGACAGGGGGGCAGCAATCAGCCCCAGCATTTT.

The genes are TRBV24-1 and TRBJ1-2; no definite D call. The CDR3 loop spans 11 amino acids. The germline V and J ends were trimmed by 1 base and 8 bases, with 4 bases remaining between them. The germline V gene encodes CDR1 KGHDR and CDR2 SFDVKD. The CDR3 bases are TGTGCCACCAGTGATTTAACCGGCTACACCTTC. Translating it yields CATSDLTGYTF.

The chain joins TRBV6-5 to TRBJ2-7; 10 bases are a match to TRBD2. CDR3 length: 15 amino acids. The V gene end was trimmed by 0 bases and the J gene end by 4 bases; junction bases not matched to a gene: 3. The germline V gene encodes CDR1 MNHEY and CDR2 SVGAGI. CDR3 residues: CASSYSRTSGYEQYF. The CDR3 nucleotides read TGTGCCAGCAGTTACTCGCGGACTAGCGGTTACGAGCAGTACTTC.

The chain carries TRBV4-1 and TRBJ1-5, with D uncertain. Trimming took 1 base from V and 4 from J, leaving 11 bases between them. The germline V gene encodes CDR1 MGHRA and CDR2 YSYEKL. The CDR3 has 15 amino acids. The chain's CDR3 is CASSQGWVGNQPQHF. In nucleotides, the CDR3 is TGCGCCAGCAGCCAAGGCTGGGTGGGGAATCAGCCCCAGCATTTT.

This clone has only one observation. The chain employs TRBV6-5 and TRBJ1-1; possible D gene TRBD1, 6 bases. Germline lookup yields CDR1 MNHEY and CDR2 SVGAGI. The CDR3 totals 15 residues. V was shortened by 0 bases and J by 2 bases, with 10 bases between the two germline ends. Written as DNA, the CDR3 is TGTGCCAGCAGTTACTCGAGACAGGACAACACTGAAGCTTTCTTT. Protein product: CASSYSRQDNTEAFF.

This chain connects TRBV27 to TRBJ2-7; maybe TRBD1 (6 bases). The CDR3 runs to 16 residues. V lost 7 bases to trimming and J lost 3 bases, with 22 bases between them. CDR1 is MNHEY, CDR2 SMNVEV, per germline (reference sequence). The CDR3, as DNA: TGTGCCAGCAATTCGGCAAGCGATCCAGGGGACTACGAGCAGTACTTC. Amino acid sequence: CASNSASDPGDYEQYF.

The chain joins TRBV7-8 to TRBJ1-1; possible D gene TRBD1, 6 bases. This CDR3 comprises 17 residues. The ends were cut back, 6 bases at V and 1 base at J, with 21 bases in the middle. CDR1 is SGHVS, CDR2 FQNEAQ, per germline. In DNA form, the CDR3 reads TGTGCCAGCAGTCTTTTACGGGGGGCCCGGAAGAACACTGAAGCTTTCTTT. The encoded protein is CASSLLRGARKNTEAFF.

The chain joins TRBV9 to TRBJ1-4; tentatively, D is TRBD1 (5 bases). This CDR3 has 13 residues. The V end was cut by 3 bases, the J end by 8 bases, with 11 bases between. The germline V gene encodes CDR1 SGDLS and CDR2 YYNGEE. As DNA, the CDR3 is TGTGCCAGCAGCGGGTCCGGGACGGAAAAACTGTTTTTT. As protein: CASSGSGTEKLFF.

About this clone: At one end, the junction sequence differs from germline, possibly due to a read error. The chain links TRBV19 to TRBJ2-2; D call uncertain. Germline values: CDR1 LNHDA, CDR2 SQIVND (reference sequence). This CDR3 region has 11 residues. DNA for the CDR3: TGTGCCAGCAGTAGTGTCGGGGAGCTGTTTTTT. Protein sequence: CASSSVGELFF.

V is TRBV6-1 and J is TRBJ1-4, with D maybe TRBD1 (5 bases). With 2 bases removed from V and 8 bases from J, the gap between germline ends came to 12 bases. The CDR3 is made up of 14 amino acids. Germline loops: CDR1 MNHNS, CDR2 SASEGT. The CDR3 coding sequence is TGTGCCAGCAGTGAAAGGGGATCCAGGGAAAAACTGTTTTTT. Amino acid sequence: CASSERGSREKLFF.

This chain joins TRBV3-1 (or the pseudogene TRBV3-2) and TRBJ2-6, with 9 positions matching TRBD1. The CDR3 has 17 residues. Germline V gene sequence: CDR1 LGHDT, CDR2 YNNKEL (reference sequence). Trimming took 2 bases from V and 5 from J; bases not matched to a gene: 7. CDR3 amino acids: CASSQWDRAERANVLTF. DNA for the CDR3: TGTGCCAGCAGCCAATGGGACAGGGCTGAACGGGCCAACGTCCTGACTTTC.

This rearrangement joins TRBV6-2 or TRBV6-3 to TRBJ1-2; 8 bases map to TRBD1. Germline CDR1 and CDR2: MNHEY and SVGEGT. The CDR3 consists of 17 residues. V shed 2 bases, J shed 4 bases, and the junction held 12 bases outside the gene matches. Written as DNA, the CDR3 is TGTGCCAGCAGTTACGGGCAGGGGGCCTCCTTTACCTATGGCTACACCTTC. Its protein is CASSYGQGASFTYGYTF.

CDR3 residues: CASSQEGAGELFF. The CDR3 nucleotides read TGTGCCAGCAGCCAAGAGGGCGCGGGGGAGCTGTTTTTT. The chain joins TRBV3-1 (or the pseudogene TRBV3-2) to TRBJ2-2; unclear D gene. This CDR3 has 13 amino acids. Between the trimmed V and J ends, which lost 0 bases and 8 bases, there was a span of 7 bases. Germline V gives CDR1 LGHDT, CDR2 YNNKEL (reference sequence).

CDR3 region: CASSLFGLTEAFF. Written as DNA, the CDR3 is TGTGCCAGCAGCCTCTTCGGGCTCACTGAAGCTTTCTTT. The chain has TRBV14 and TRBJ1-1; D is ambiguous. Germline loops: CDR1 SGHDN, CDR2 FVKESK. V lost 4 bases and J lost 4, with 10 bases in between. The CDR3 extends over 13 amino acids. The variable domain in full, with the rest retrieved from reference TRBV14 and TRBJ1-1, is EAGVTQFPSHSVIEKGQTVTLRCDPISGHDNLYWYRRVMGKEIKFLLHFVKESKQDESGMPNNRFLAERTGGTYSTLKVQPAELEDSGVYFCASSLFGLTEAFFGQGTRLTVV.

The chain recombines TRBV6-1 with TRBJ2-1; 7 bases agree with TRBD2. V lost 3 bases to trimming and J lost 5 bases; unmatched junction nucleotides: 7. Germline loops: CDR1 MNHNS, CDR2 SASEGT. CDR3 length equals 15 residues. CDR3 coding DNA: TGTGCCAGCAGTGATATGATACGGGGGGACAATGAGCAGTTCTTC. This codes for CASSDMIRGDNEQFF.

The chain employs TRBV2 and TRBJ1-5; D gene ambiguous. V lost 11 bases and J lost 7, with 18 bases in between. This CDR3 comprises 13 residues. Germline CDR1 SNHLY, CDR2 FYNNEI. The CDR3 sequence: CACRWVRRQPQHF. The CDR3 DNA sequence: TGTGCCTGCCGTTGGGTAAGGCGACAGCCCCAGCATTTT.

V gene TRBV19 combines with J gene TRBJ1-1; D is perhaps TRBD1 (6 bases). The germline gives CDR1 LNHDA, CDR2 SQIVND (reference sequence). The V gene lost 7 bases and the J gene lost 7 bases, with 13 bases spanning the gap. This CDR3 is 12 amino acids long. The DNA of the CDR3 is TGTGCCAGTACCGGGGGGGGCGTTGAAGCTTTCTTT. As protein: CASTGGGVEAFF. Based on the CDR3 plus reference TRBV19 and TRBJ1-1, the full variable domain is DGGITQSPKYLFRKEGQNVTLSCEQNLNHDAMYWYRQDPGQGLRLIYYSQIVNDFQKGDIAEGYSVSREKKESFPLTVTSAQKNPTAFYLCASTGGGVEAFFGQGTRLTVV.

The chain couples TRBV21-1 to TRBJ1-2; TRBD1 was called by the table and not checked on the DNA. TRBV21-1 is an annotated pseudogene. The CDR3 extends over 16 amino acids. Written as DNA, the CDR3 is TGTGCCAGCAGCAGGGACAGTGGCAGGGCTAACTATGGCTACACCTTC. It is translated as CASSRDSGRANYGYTF.

This sequence joins TRBV7-6 and TRBJ1-2; no firm D call. Germline lookup yields CDR1 SGHVS and CDR2 FNYEAQ. The CDR3 loop spans 14 amino acids. V lost 5 bases, J lost 0 bases, and 10 bases lay in between. CDR3 DNA: TGTGCCAGCAGCCCGGGCCTTGCTAACTATGGCTACACCTTC. Protein sequence: CASSPGLANYGYTF.